This TCR beta chain was captured in a study of T-cell reconstitution after alpha-beta-depleted transplantation in children. Study-wide points: Newly made T cells mostly supplied T-cell counts and diversity one year after transplant. Reportedly, alpha-beta T cells present about two months post-transplant originated from several hundred expanded clones of graft origin.

In this sample, this clonotype turned up many times. Its target is unknown. Unique molecular identifiers were incorporated when the TCRbeta library was constructed. Each CDR3 protein is one row after TCRdb ran MiXCR on the PCR reads. Among about 300,000 distinct CDR3 sequences listed, 6.5% to 9% were seen once. The V and J ends lost 3 bases and 3 bases, in that order; junction bases with no gene match: 5. CDR1 SGHKS and CDR2 YYEKEE come from the germline V gene (reference sequence). The CDR3 extends over 15 amino acids. V usage is TRBV5-5 and J usage is TRBJ2-1; the match to TRBD1 covers 8 bases. This sample comprised peripheral blood, obtained 360 days after TCRalphabeta/CD19-depleted stem cell transplant. The source of this sequence is a female patient aged 2 to 10 who had a stem cell transplant for Fanconi anemia, so the T cells may come from the graft donor. This CDR3 reads CASSWTGFYYNEQFF. CDR3 nucleotide sequence: TGTGCCAGCAGCTGGACAGGGTTTTACTACAATGAGCAGTTCTTC.